This T cell receptor (beta chain) emerged from a study of shared clonotypes between healthy human individuals. The assay was run at deep level. Using immunoSEQ multiplex PCR, the repertoire was profiled, and TCRdb retains in-frame clones only, with some absent. The table records hundreds of thousands of clones, approximately 96% of them present only once. Only CD45RO-negative cells positively selected for CCR7 counted as naive CD8 cells, so terminally differentiated effector memory CD45RA+ cells were excluded. Material: naive CD8+ T cells sorted from blood. The TCR sequence derives from a woman under 40 in good health.

This CDR3 is CASSQRATASYEQYF. The CDR3 nucleotides read TGCGCCAGCAGCCAGAGGGCTACAGCCTCCTACGAGCAGTACTTC. The genes are TRBV4-1 and TRBJ2-7, with D possibly matching TRBD2 (5 bases). Between the trimmed V and J ends, which lost 3 bases and 0 bases, there was a span of 12 bases. Germline V gives CDR1 MGHRA, CDR2 YSYEKL. The CDR3 length is 15 residues.